The 10 T cell receptor beta chains in this list originate from one sample, sequenced in a study of blood T cell repertoires in COVID-19. Produced via immunoSEQ multiplex PCR; TCRdb's table is partial and in-frame only. The table records about 160,000 clones, 90% to 95% of them present only once. The sequenced sample was peripheral blood. The receptors were gathered from a woman between 45 and 65 years old with acute or convalescent COVID-19.

The genes are TRBV5-1 and TRBJ1-1; D might be TRBD1 (5 bases). Trimming left V 2 bases short and J 8 bases short, with 19 bases between. This CDR3 spans 15 amino acids. Per germline, CDR1 SGHRS and CDR2 YFSETQ. The CDR3 loop reads CASSFRGLELEEAFF. The CDR3 DNA reads as TGCGCCAGCAGCTTCCGGGGACTGGAATTAGAGGAAGCTTTCTTT. The variable domain in full, with the rest retrieved from reference TRBV5-1 and TRBJ1-1, is KAGVTQTPRYLIKTRGQQVTLSCSPISGHRSVSWYQQTPGQGLQFLFEYFSETQRNKGNFPGRFSGRQFSNSRSEMNVSTLELGDSALYLCASSFRGLELEEAFFGQGTRLTVV.

The chain carries TRBV3-1 (or the pseudogene TRBV3-2) and TRBJ1-3; D is possibly TRBD1 (6 bases). V was cut by 1 base and J by 4 bases, with 11 bases left in between. CDR1 and CDR2 from the germline V gene are LGHDT and YNNKEL (reference sequence). The CDR3 has 15 amino acids. This chain's CDR3 is CASSQAGARGNTIYF. In nucleotides, the CDR3 is TGTGCCAGCAGCCAAGCAGGGGCCAGAGGAAACACCATATATTTT.

The J gene is TRBJ1-6, the V gene TRBV6-5; D remains ambiguous. CDR1 and CDR2 from the germline V gene are MNHEY and SVGAGI. Deletions cut 0 bases from V and 7 bases from J, with 13 bases between. The CDR3 is 16 residues long. CDR3 residues: CASSYSTGDRNSPLHF. CDR3 bases: TGTGCCAGCAGTTACTCGACGGGAGACCGCAATTCACCCCTCCACTTT.

The rearrangement joins TRBV6-2 or TRBV6-3 to TRBJ2-7; D may be TRBD2 (6 bases). Germline V gene lookup returns CDR1 MNHEY and CDR2 SVGEGT. With 2 bases removed from V and 2 bases from J, the gap between germline ends came to 10 bases. The CDR3 is made up of 14 amino acids. Written as DNA, the CDR3 is TGTGCCAGCAGTTACACGCGGGGACCCTACGAGCAGTACTTC. It yields the protein CASSYTRGPYEQYF.

This rearrangement joins TRBV14 to TRBJ2-1; maybe TRBD2 (6 bases). The CDR3 consists of 16 residues. V was trimmed by 1 base and J by 1 base, leaving 11 bases between them. The germline V gene encodes CDR1 SGHDN and CDR2 FVKESK. CDR3 bases: TGTGCCAGCAGCCAAGTAGGAGGGAGGTCCTACAATGAGCAGTTCTTC. Translating gives CASSQVGGRSYNEQFF. The full variable domain, rest sourced from reference TRBV14 and TRBJ2-1, is EAGVTQFPSHSVIEKGQTVTLRCDPISGHDNLYWYRRVMGKEIKFLLHFVKESKQDESGMPNNRFLAERTGGTYSTLKVQPAELEDSGVYFCASSQVGGRSYNEQFFGPGTRLTVL.

J is TRBJ2-1 and V is TRBV27, with 7 positions matching TRBD1. CDR3 length: 15 residues. The ends lost 3 bases at V and 1 base at J; junction bases unmatched: 3. CDR1 MNHEY and CDR2 SMNVEV come from the germline V gene (reference sequence). The CDR3 is CASSFSGGSYNEQFF. CDR3 bases: TGTGCCAGCAGTTTCTCAGGGGGTTCCTACAATGAGCAGTTCTTC.

The V and J genes are TRBV28 and TRBJ1-2; possible D gene TRBD1, 5 bases. The CDR3 consists of 16 residues. V shed 4 bases and J shed 6 bases, with 21 bases lying between them. Germline CDR1 and CDR2: MDHEN and SYDVKM. Here the CDR3 reads CASSSPSFVGAHGYTF. Here the CDR3 DNA reads TGTGCCAGCAGTTCACCGTCCTTTGTAGGGGCCCATGGCTACACCTTC.

This chain links TRBV28 with TRBJ1-2; weak D call: TRBD1 (5 bases). Germline V gene lookup returns CDR1 MDHEN and CDR2 SYDVKM. V was trimmed by 3 bases and J by 8 bases, leaving 13 bases between them. The CDR3 is 13 amino acids. This CDR3 is CASSLENRRGYTF. CDR3 DNA sequence: TGTGCCAGCAGTTTGGAGAACAGGAGAGGCTACACCTTC.

This clone occurred once. This chain connects TRBV19 to TRBJ1-1; D is possibly TRBD1 (6 bases). V shed 8 bases and J shed 3 bases, with 19 bases lying between them. From germline, CDR1 is LNHDA and CDR2 SQIVND (reference sequence). The CDR3 is 15 amino acids. CDR3 nucleotide sequence: TGTGCCAGTCAGCCCTTACAGGGAAGGGACACTGAAGCTTTCTTT. Translating it yields CASQPLQGRDTEAFF.

This clone was detected only a few times. This rearrangement joins TRBV5-1 to TRBJ2-7; TRBD1 aligns across 7 bases. There are 14 residues in the CDR3. V lost 4 bases, J lost 3 bases, and 7 bases stayed unmatched. Germline CDR1 reads SGHRS; CDR2 reads YFSETQ. The CDR3 bases are TGCGCCAGCAGCCCTGGGACAGCGAACTACGAGCAGTACTTC. Amino acids: CASSPGTANYEQYF.